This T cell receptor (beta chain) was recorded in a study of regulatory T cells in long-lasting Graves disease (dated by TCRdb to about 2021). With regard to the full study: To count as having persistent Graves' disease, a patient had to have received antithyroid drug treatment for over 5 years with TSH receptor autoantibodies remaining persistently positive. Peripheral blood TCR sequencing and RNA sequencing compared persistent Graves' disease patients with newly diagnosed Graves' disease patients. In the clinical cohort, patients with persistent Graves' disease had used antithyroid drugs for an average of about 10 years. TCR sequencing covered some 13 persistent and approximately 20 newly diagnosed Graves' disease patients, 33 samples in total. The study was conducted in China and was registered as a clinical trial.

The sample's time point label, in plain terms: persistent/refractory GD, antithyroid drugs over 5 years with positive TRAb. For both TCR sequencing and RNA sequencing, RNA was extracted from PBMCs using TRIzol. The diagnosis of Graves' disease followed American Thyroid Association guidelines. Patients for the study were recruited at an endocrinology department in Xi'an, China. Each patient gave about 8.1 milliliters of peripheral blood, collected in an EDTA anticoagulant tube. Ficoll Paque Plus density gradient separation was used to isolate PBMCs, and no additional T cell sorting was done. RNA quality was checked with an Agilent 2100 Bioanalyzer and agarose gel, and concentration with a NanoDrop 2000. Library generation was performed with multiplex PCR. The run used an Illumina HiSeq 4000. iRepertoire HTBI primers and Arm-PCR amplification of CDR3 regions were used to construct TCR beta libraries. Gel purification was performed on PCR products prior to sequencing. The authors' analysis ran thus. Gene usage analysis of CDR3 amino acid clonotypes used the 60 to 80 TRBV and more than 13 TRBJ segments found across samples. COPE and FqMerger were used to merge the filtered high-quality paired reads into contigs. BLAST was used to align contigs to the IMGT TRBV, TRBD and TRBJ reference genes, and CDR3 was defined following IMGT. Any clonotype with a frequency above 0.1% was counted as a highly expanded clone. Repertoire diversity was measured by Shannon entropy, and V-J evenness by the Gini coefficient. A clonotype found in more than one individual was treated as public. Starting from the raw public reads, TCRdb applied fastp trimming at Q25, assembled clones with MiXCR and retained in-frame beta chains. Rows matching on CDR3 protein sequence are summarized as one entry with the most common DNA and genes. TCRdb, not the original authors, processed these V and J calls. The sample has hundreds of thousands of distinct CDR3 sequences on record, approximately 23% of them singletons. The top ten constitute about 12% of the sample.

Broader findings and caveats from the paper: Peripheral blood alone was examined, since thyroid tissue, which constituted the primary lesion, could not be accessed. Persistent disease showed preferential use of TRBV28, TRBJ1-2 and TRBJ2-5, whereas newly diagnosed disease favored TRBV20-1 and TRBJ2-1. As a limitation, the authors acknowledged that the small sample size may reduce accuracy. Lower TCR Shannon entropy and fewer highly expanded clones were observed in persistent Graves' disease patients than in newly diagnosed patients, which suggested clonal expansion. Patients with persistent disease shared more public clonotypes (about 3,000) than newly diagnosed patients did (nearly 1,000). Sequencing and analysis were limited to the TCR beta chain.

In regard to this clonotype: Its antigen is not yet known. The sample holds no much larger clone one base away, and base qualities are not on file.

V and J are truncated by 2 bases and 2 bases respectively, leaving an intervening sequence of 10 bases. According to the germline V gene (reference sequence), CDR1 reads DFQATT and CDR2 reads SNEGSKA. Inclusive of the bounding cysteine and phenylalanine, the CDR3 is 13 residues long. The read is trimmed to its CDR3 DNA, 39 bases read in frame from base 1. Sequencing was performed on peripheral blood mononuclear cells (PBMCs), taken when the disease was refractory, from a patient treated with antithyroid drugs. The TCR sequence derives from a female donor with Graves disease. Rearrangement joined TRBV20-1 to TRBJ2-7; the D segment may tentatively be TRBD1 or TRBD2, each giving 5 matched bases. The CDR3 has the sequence CSARTGPAYEQYF. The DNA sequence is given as TGCAGTGCTAGAACGGGACCCGCCTACGAGCAGTACTTC.